This TCR beta chain originates from a study of shared clonotypes between healthy human individuals. Across the study: Those who served as donors were a couple of women and a few men between the ages of 18 and 49.

Deletions cut 6 bases from V and 1 base from J, with 12 bases between. CDR3 length: 14 residues. Germline-derived CDR1 and CDR2 are KGHSH and LQKENI. As regards this clone: Its antigen is undetermined.

Here immunoSEQ multiplex PCR was the method, and the copy in TCRdb shows in-frame clones only, minus some. There are under 1,900,000 clones in the sample; 98% occur only once, and 0.36% lies in the top ten. Study-wide points: Investigators expected sequencing depth to affect clonotype sharing among donors. Represented genetic and exposure-history diversity was restricted by having few donors.

Researchers partitioned CD4+ cells into CD45RA+ naive and CD45RA-negative memory subsets. The chain carries TRBV18 and TRBJ1-1, with a weak D call TRBD1 (5 bases). The sample taken for sequencing was naive CD4+ T cells sorted from blood. Subset here: CD45RA+ positively selected. The origin of this receptor is a man between 25 and 39 years old in good health. The CDR3 nucleotides read TGTGCCAGCTCGTTAGACAGTGCGAACACTGAAGCTTTCTTT. This codes for CASSLDSANTEAFF.